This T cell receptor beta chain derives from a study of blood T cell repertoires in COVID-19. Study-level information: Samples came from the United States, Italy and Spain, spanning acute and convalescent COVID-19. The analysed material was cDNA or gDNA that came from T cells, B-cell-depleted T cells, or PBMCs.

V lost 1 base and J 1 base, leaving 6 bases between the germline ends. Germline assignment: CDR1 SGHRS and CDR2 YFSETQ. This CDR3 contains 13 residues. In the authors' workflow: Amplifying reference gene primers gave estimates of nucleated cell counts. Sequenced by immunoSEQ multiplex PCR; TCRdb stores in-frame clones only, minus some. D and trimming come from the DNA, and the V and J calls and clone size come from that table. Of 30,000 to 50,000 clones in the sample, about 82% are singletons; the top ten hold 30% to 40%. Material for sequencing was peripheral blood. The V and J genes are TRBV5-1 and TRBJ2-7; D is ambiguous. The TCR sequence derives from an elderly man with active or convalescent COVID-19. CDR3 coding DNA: TGCGCCAGCAGCTTGCGTCAGTCCTACGAGCAGTACTTC. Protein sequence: CASSLRQSYEQYF.